A selection of T cell receptor beta chains follows, all from one sample in a study of blood T cell repertoires in COVID-19. Generated by immunoSEQ multiplex PCR, the TCRdb table keeps only in-frame clones and is missing some. The data contain around 470,000 clones, less than 95% of them singletons. Source material: PBMCs or T cells enriched from blood (not recorded which). The receptors were sampled from a man in his late teens or twenties who had recovered from COVID-19. Each CDR3 is given with its conserved first and last residue. A D gene is named only where the DNA matches it firmly. Not every row has a clone size; where given, it reads once, few, many or a size class.

D gene: -; V gene: TRBV7-2; J gene: TRBJ2-4; clone size: -; CDR3 protein: CASSLVRGIAKNIQYF; CDR3 DNA: TGTGCCAGCAGCTTAGTAAGGGGAATAGCCAAAAACATTCAGTACTTC
D gene: -; V gene: TRBV5-1; J gene: TRBJ2-3; clone size: -; CDR3 protein: CASSLTSSTDTQYF; CDR3 DNA: TGCGCCAGCAGCTTGACTTCTAGCACAGATACGCAGTATTTT
D gene: TRBD2; V gene: TRBV24-1; J gene: TRBJ2-1; clone size: -; CDR3 protein: CATSDLGLAGGYNEQFF; CDR3 DNA: TGTGCCACCAGTGACCTGGGACTAGCGGGAGGTTACAATGAGCAGTTCTTC
D gene: -; V gene: TRBV4-1; J gene: TRBJ2-1; clone size: -; CDR3 protein: CASSQAGLYNEQFF; CDR3 DNA: TGCGCCAGCAGCCAGGCAGGGCTCTACAATGAGCAGTTCTTC
D gene: -; V gene: TRBV18; J gene: TRBJ2-1; clone size: many; CDR3 protein: CASSPGSTGYEQFF; CDR3 DNA: TGTGCCAGCTCTCCAGGGTCTACAGGGTATGAGCAGTTCTTC
D gene: TRBD1; V gene: TRBV9; J gene: TRBJ2-6; clone size: -; CDR3 protein: CASSVAYRGAGANVLTF; CDR3 DNA: TGTGCCAGCAGCGTAGCCTACAGGGGGGCCGGGGCCAACGTCCTGACTTTC
D gene: TRBD2; V gene: TRBV5-1; J gene: TRBJ2-2; clone size: -; CDR3 protein: CASSSLSGTSGSPGELFF; CDR3 DNA: TGCGCCAGCAGCTCCCTTTCCGGGACTAGCGGGAGTCCCGGGGAGCTGTTTTTT
D gene: TRBD1; V gene: TRBV7-3; J gene: TRBJ2-5; clone size: -; CDR3 protein: CASSLTGGAETQYF; CDR3 DNA: TGTGCCAGCAGCCTCACAGGGGGCGCAGAGACCCAGTACTTC
D gene: TRBD1; V gene: TRBV9; J gene: TRBJ1-1; clone size: -; CDR3 protein: CASSSEQGWTEAFF; CDR3 DNA: TGTGCCAGCAGCTCCGAACAGGGGTGGACTGAAGCTTTCTTT
D gene: TRBD1; V gene: TRBV11-3; J gene: TRBJ1-2; clone size: -; CDR3 protein: CASSPGGEQGNYGYTF; CDR3 DNA: TGTGCCAGCAGCCCAGGGGGAGAACAGGGGAACTATGGCTACACCTTC
D gene: TRBD2; V gene: TRBV28; J gene: TRBJ2-7; clone size: -; CDR3 protein: CASSPLAGFYEQYF; CDR3 DNA: TGTGCCAGCAGTCCCTTAGCGGGATTCTACGAGCAGTACTTC
D gene: -; V gene: TRBV6-6; J gene: TRBJ2-2; clone size: -; CDR3 protein: CASSNRGGTGELFF; CDR3 DNA: TGTGCCAGCAGTAACAGGGGGGGGACCGGGGAGCTGTTTTTT
D gene: TRBD2; V gene: TRBV10-3; J gene: TRBJ2-1; clone size: -; CDR3 protein: CAISEELAGDEQFF; CDR3 DNA: TGTGCCATCAGTGAAGAACTAGCGGGAGACGAGCAGTTCTTC
D gene: TRBD1; V gene: TRBV11-2; J gene: TRBJ2-5; clone size: -; CDR3 protein: CASSSSGGRETQYF; CDR3 DNA: TGTGCCAGCAGCTCGTCAGGGGGTCGAGAGACCCAGTACTTC
D gene: TRBD1; V gene: TRBV19; J gene: TRBJ1-4; clone size: -; CDR3 protein: CASRHTGEIIEKLFF; CDR3 DNA: TGTGCCAGTAGACACACAGGGGAGATAATTGAAAAACTGTTTTTT
D gene: TRBD2; V gene: TRBV27; J gene: TRBJ2-2; clone size: -; CDR3 protein: CASSLSAGGPLGGELFF; CDR3 DNA: TGTGCCAGCAGTTTATCGGCGGGAGGGCCTCTTGGCGGGGAGCTGTTTTTT
D gene: -; V gene: TRBV29-1; J gene: TRBJ2-1; clone size: once; CDR3 protein: CSVAGGAYNEQFF; CDR3 DNA: TGCAGCGTTGCGGGGGGCGCCTACAATGAGCAGTTCTTC
D gene: -; V gene: TRBV6-2/TRBV6-3; J gene: TRBJ1-5; clone size: -; CDR3 protein: CASSSRPDQPQHF; CDR3 DNA: TGTGCCAGCAGTTCCCGTCCGGATCAGCCCCAGCATTTT
D gene: -; V gene: TRBV4-1; J gene: TRBJ1-1; clone size: -; CDR3 protein: CASSVTGIMTTEAFF; CDR3 DNA: TGCGCCAGCAGCGTAACAGGGATTATGACGACTGAAGCTTTCTTT
D gene: -; V gene: TRBV6-2/TRBV6-3; J gene: TRBJ1-1; clone size: -; CDR3 protein: CASSGQLNTEAFF; CDR3 DNA: TGTGCCAGCAGTGGACAGTTGAACACTGAAGCTTTCTTT
D gene: TRBD2; V gene: TRBV7-9; J gene: TRBJ2-1; clone size: -; CDR3 protein: CASSSTNSLAGDPREQFF; CDR3 DNA: TGTGCCAGCAGCTCAACTAATTCTCTAGCGGGGGACCCCCGTGAGCAGTTCTTC
D gene: TRBD1; V gene: TRBV6-5; J gene: TRBJ1-2; clone size: -; CDR3 protein: CASSLTGTGDLYGYTF; CDR3 DNA: TGTGCCAGCAGTTTGACCGGGACAGGGGACCTCTATGGCTACACCTTC
D gene: TRBD1; V gene: TRBV5-4; J gene: TRBJ1-1; clone size: -; CDR3 protein: CASSSGQGNTEAFF; CDR3 DNA: TGTGCCAGCAGCTCGGGACAGGGGAACACTGAAGCTTTCTTT
D gene: -; V gene: TRBV9; J gene: TRBJ1-3; clone size: -; CDR3 protein: CASSVAMGGLRSGNTIYF; CDR3 DNA: TGTGCCAGCAGCGTAGCAATGGGGGGGCTAAGGTCCGGAAACACCATATATTTT
D gene: TRBD1; V gene: TRBV3-1/TRBV3-2; J gene: TRBJ2-7; clone size: -; CDR3 protein: CASSLHRGQGEQYF; CDR3 DNA: TGTGCCAGCAGCCTGCACAGGGGGCAGGGGGAGCAGTACTTC
D gene: -; V gene: TRBV5-1; J gene: TRBJ1-2; clone size: -; CDR3 protein: CASSPLTGPKGYTF; CDR3 DNA: TGCGCCAGCAGCCCTCTGACAGGCCCGAAGGGCTACACCTTC
D gene: -; V gene: TRBV9; J gene: TRBJ1-2; clone size: -; CDR3 protein: CASSVDSFRGNGYTF; CDR3 DNA: TGTGCCAGCAGCGTAGATTCTTTCCGGGGAAATGGCTACACCTTC
D gene: -; V gene: TRBV25-1; J gene: TRBJ1-1; clone size: -; CDR3 protein: CASRDRNLQGGNTEAFF; CDR3 DNA: TGTGCCAGCAGGGATAGAAACCTTCAGGGAGGGAACACTGAAGCTTTCTTT
D gene: TRBD1; V gene: TRBV3-1/TRBV3-2; J gene: TRBJ1-4; clone size: -; CDR3 protein: CASRRQGSGEKLFF; CDR3 DNA: TGTGCCAGCAGGCGACAGGGCTCGGGTGAAAAACTGTTTTTT
D gene: -; V gene: TRBV7-9; J gene: TRBJ1-2; clone size: -; CDR3 protein: CASSSQGTPYGYTF; CDR3 DNA: TGTGCCAGCAGCTCACAGGGAACCCCTTATGGCTACACCTTC
D gene: -; V gene: TRBV18; J gene: TRBJ1-3; clone size: once; CDR3 protein: CASSPPGTPGNTIYF; CDR3 DNA: TGTGCCAGCTCACCACCGGGCACTCCTGGAAACACCATATATTTT
D gene: -; V gene: TRBV2; J gene: TRBJ1-3; clone size: -; CDR3 protein: CASSDARGSGNTIYF; CDR3 DNA: TGTGCCAGCAGTGACGCCAGGGGTTCTGGAAACACCATATATTTT
D gene: -; V gene: TRBV16; J gene: TRBJ2-7; clone size: -; CDR3 protein: CASSQTGGAYEQYF; CDR3 DNA: TGTGCCAGCAGCCAAACAGGTGGGGCCTACGAGCAGTACTTC
D gene: -; V gene: TRBV5-1; J gene: TRBJ2-5; clone size: -; CDR3 protein: CASSLDQGSQETQYF; CDR3 DNA: TGCGCCAGCAGCTTGGATCAGGGAAGCCAAGAGACCCAGTACTTC
D gene: -; V gene: TRBV9; J gene: TRBJ1-1; clone size: -; CDR3 protein: CASSVVRGNTEAFF; CDR3 DNA: TGTGCCAGCAGCGTAGTTAGGGGGAACACTGAAGCTTTCTTT
D gene: TRBD1; V gene: TRBV5-1; J gene: TRBJ1-1; clone size: -; CDR3 protein: CASSLDRGANTEAFF; CDR3 DNA: TGCGCCAGCAGCTTGGACAGGGGGGCTAACACTGAAGCTTTCTTT
D gene: TRBD1; V gene: TRBV5-4; J gene: TRBJ1-1; clone size: -; CDR3 protein: CASSLGASGGNTEAFF; CDR3 DNA: TGTGCCAGCAGCTTGGGTGCTTCAGGGGGGAACACTGAAGCTTTCTTT
D gene: -; V gene: TRBV7-3; J gene: TRBJ2-3; clone size: -; CDR3 protein: CASSPGAGTWTQYF; CDR3 DNA: TGTGCCAGCAGCCCCGGCGCGGGTACCTGGACGCAGTATTTT
D gene: TRBD2; V gene: TRBV27; J gene: TRBJ2-5; clone size: -; CDR3 protein: CASSLLAGGLETQYF; CDR3 DNA: TGTGCCAGCAGTTTACTAGCGGGAGGCTTGGAGACCCAGTACTTC
D gene: -; V gene: TRBV6-1; J gene: TRBJ1-1; clone size: few; CDR3 protein: CASSVPPGQLNTEAFF; CDR3 DNA: -
D gene: TRBD2; V gene: TRBV19; J gene: TRBJ2-1; clone size: -; CDR3 protein: CASSIGGGRAFYNEQFF; CDR3 DNA: TGTGCCAGTAGTATAGGCGGCGGGAGGGCGTTCTACAATGAGCAGTTCTTC
D gene: TRBD2; V gene: TRBV10-3; J gene: TRBJ2-1; clone size: -; CDR3 protein: CAISDPSGTPYNEQFF; CDR3 DNA: TGTGCCATCAGTGACCCTAGCGGGACCCCCTACAATGAGCAGTTCTTC
D gene: -; V gene: TRBV28; J gene: TRBJ2-5; clone size: -; CDR3 protein: CASRATGTMETQYF; CDR3 DNA: TGTGCCAGCAGAGCTACAGGGACAATGGAGACCCAGTACTTC
D gene: TRBD1; V gene: TRBV6-4; J gene: TRBJ2-1; clone size: -; CDR3 protein: CASSAQGGQAHEQFF; CDR3 DNA: TGTGCCAGCAGTGCCCAGGGGGGACAGGCTCATGAGCAGTTCTTC
D gene: TRBD1; V gene: TRBV6-1; J gene: TRBJ1-2; clone size: -; CDR3 protein: CASSEKTGPNYGYTF; CDR3 DNA: TGTGCCAGCAGTGAAAAGACAGGGCCAAACTATGGCTACACCTTC
D gene: -; V gene: TRBV5-4; J gene: TRBJ1-1; clone size: few; CDR3 protein: CASSLAGNTEAFF; CDR3 DNA: TGTGCCAGCAGCTTGGCAGGGAACACTGAAGCTTTCTTT
D gene: -; V gene: TRBV6-7; J gene: TRBJ1-2; clone size: once; CDR3 protein: CASSCPLGGRFYGYTF; CDR3 DNA: TGTGCCAGCAGTTGCCCACTGGGGGGGCGTTTCTATGGCTACACCTTC
D gene: TRBD1; V gene: TRBV6-6; J gene: TRBJ1-1; clone size: -; CDR3 protein: CASSEPGQGMNTEAFF; CDR3 DNA: TGTGCCAGCAGCGAACCGGGACAGGGGATGAACACTGAAGCTTTCTTT
D gene: -; V gene: TRBV2; J gene: TRBJ2-7; clone size: -; CDR3 protein: CASSERWSSHEQYF; CDR3 DNA: TGTGCCAGCAGTGAACGGTGGAGCAGCCACGAGCAGTACTTC
D gene: TRBD2; V gene: TRBV5-1; J gene: TRBJ2-2; clone size: -; CDR3 protein: CASARMAGGRAGELFF; CDR3 DNA: TGCGCCAGCGCTCGAATGGCGGGGGGCCGCGCCGGGGAGCTGTTTTTT
D gene: -; V gene: TRBV19; J gene: TRBJ2-1; clone size: -; CDR3 protein: CASSNRGATYNEQFF; CDR3 DNA: TGTGCCAGTAGTAATCGGGGGGCGACCTACAATGAGCAGTTCTTC
D gene: TRBD2; V gene: TRBV7-2; J gene: TRBJ2-1; clone size: -; CDR3 protein: CASSQLAGGFKQFF; CDR3 DNA: TGTGCCAGCAGCCAACTAGCGGGAGGGTTTAAACAGTTCTTC
D gene: -; V gene: TRBV7-2; J gene: TRBJ1-3; clone size: -; CDR3 protein: CASSPGEVRNTIYF; CDR3 DNA: TGTGCCAGCAGCCCCGGGGAAGTTAGAAACACCATATATTTT
D gene: -; V gene: TRBV11-1; J gene: TRBJ1-4; clone size: -; CDR3 protein: CASSSGGRAEEKLFF; CDR3 DNA: TGTGCCAGCAGCTCCGGCGGGAGGGCGGAAGAAAAACTGTTTTTT
D gene: -; V gene: TRBV2; J gene: TRBJ2-1; clone size: once; CDR3 protein: CASSPPGKGPNEQFF; CDR3 DNA: TGTGCCAGCAGTCCCCCAGGGAAGGGGCCCAATGAGCAGTTCTTC
D gene: TRBD1; V gene: TRBV12-5; J gene: TRBJ1-2; clone size: -; CDR3 protein: CASGSPGTGVGYTF; CDR3 DNA: TGTGCTAGTGGTTCCCCCGGGACAGGAGTAGGCTACACCTTC